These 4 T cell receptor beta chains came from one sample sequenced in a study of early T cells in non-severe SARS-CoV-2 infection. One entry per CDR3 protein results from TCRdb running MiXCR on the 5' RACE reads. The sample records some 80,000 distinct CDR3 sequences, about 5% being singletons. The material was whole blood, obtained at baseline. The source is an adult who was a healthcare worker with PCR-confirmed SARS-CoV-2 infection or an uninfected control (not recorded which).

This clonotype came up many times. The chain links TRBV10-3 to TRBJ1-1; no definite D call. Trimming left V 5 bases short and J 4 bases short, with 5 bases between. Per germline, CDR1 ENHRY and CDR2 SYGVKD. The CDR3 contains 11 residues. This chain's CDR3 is CAISWSTEAFF. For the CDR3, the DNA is TGTGCCATCAGTTGGAGCACTGAAGCTTTCTTT.

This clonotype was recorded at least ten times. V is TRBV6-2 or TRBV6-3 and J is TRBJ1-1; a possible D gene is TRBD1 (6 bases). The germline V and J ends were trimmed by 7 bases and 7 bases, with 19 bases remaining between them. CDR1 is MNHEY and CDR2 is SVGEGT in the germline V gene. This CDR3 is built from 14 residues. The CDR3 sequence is CASIDPGTRGEAFF. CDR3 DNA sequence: TGTGCCAGCATTGACCCCGGGACACGAGGTGAAGCTTTCTTT.

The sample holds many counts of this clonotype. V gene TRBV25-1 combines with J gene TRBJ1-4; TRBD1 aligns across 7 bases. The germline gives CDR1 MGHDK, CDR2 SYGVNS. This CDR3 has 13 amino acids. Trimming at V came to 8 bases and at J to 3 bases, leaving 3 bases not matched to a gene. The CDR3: CASGDSANEKLFF. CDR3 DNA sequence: TGTGCCAGCGGGGACAGTGCTAATGAAAAACTGTTTTTT.

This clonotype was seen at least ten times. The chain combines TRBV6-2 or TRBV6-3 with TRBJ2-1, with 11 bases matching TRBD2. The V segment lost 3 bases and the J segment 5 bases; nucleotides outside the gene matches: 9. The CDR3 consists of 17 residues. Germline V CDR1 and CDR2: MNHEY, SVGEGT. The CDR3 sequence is CASSYRPGLAADNEQFF. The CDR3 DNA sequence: TGTGCCAGCAGTTATCGGCCGGGACTAGCGGCGGACAATGAGCAGTTCTTC.